This passage covers 27 T cell receptor beta chains from one sample sequenced in a study of Graves' ophthalmopathy and Graves' hyperthyroidism. CDR3 regions of TCR beta were amplified from RNA transcripts. After a first-round RT-PCR with HTBI primers, a second-round multiplex PCR was run. TCRdb processed the multiplex PCR reads anew with MiXCR; each CDR3 protein has one entry. The sample carries around 600,000 distinct CDR3 sequences, roughly two fifths recorded once. The source material was peripheral blood. Receptors originate from an adult man with Graves' ophthalmopathy.

This clonotype was counted many times. This rearrangement joins TRBV24-1 to TRBJ2-5; TRBD1 might be the D (5 bases). Germline CDR1 and CDR2: KGHDR and SFDVKD. Trimming pared 0 bases from V and 3 bases from J, leaving 10 bases between. The CDR3 runs to 15 residues. CDR3 DNA: TGTGCCACCAGTGATTTGCTGGACAACGAAGAGACCCAGTACTTC. This codes for CATSDLLDNEETQYF.

This clonotype occurred many times. V and J are TRBV7-9 and TRBJ1-2; the D is unclear. Trimming pared 2 bases from V and 6 bases from J, leaving 7 bases between. The CDR3 is 12 residues long. Germline CDR1 reads SEHNR; CDR2 reads FQNEAQ (reference sequence). The CDR3 coding sequence is TGTGCCAGCAGCTTAATCTTGAATGGCTACACCTTC. This codes for CASSLILNGYTF.

The sample holds many counts of this clonotype. This sequence joins TRBV7-7 and TRBJ1-4; 10 bases align to TRBD1. This CDR3 contains 14 residues. Germline V gives CDR1 SSHAT, CDR2 FNYEAQ (reference sequence). With V trimmed by 5 bases and J by 8 bases, 5 bases remained unmatched. Written as DNA, the CDR3 is TGTGCCAGCAGCCCGGGACAGGGGATGGAAAAACTGTTTTTT. Its translation: CASSPGQGMEKLFF.

In its sample, this clonotype was seen many times. The rearrangement links TRBV7-9 to TRBJ2-2; no clear D. There are 17 residues in the CDR3. Trimming removed 3 bases from V and 0 bases from J, with 14 bases in between. Germline V CDR1 and CDR2: SEHNR, FQNEAQ (reference sequence). CDR3 loop: CASSLVVRATNTGELFF. CDR3 DNA sequence: TGTGCCAGCAGCTTGGTGGTAAGGGCCACGAACACCGGGGAGCTGTTTTTT.

There are many counts of this clonotype. The chain links TRBV19 to TRBJ1-5, with a weak D call TRBD1 (5 bases). V lost 4 bases and J 7 bases, leaving 17 bases between the germline ends. The CDR3 length is 15 residues. CDR1 and CDR2 from the germline V gene are LNHDA and SQIVND (reference sequence). For the CDR3, the DNA is TGTGCCAGTAGTAGTACCGGGGGACCTACGCAGCCCCAGCATTTT. Protein product: CASSSTGGPTQPQHF.

The J gene is TRBJ2-5, the V gene TRBV25-1; D not resolved. CDR1 MGHDK and CDR2 SYGVNS come from the germline V gene. The CDR3 has 12 amino acids. The ends were cut back, 4 bases at V and 5 bases at J, with 8 bases in the middle. This chain's CDR3 is CASSGASETQYF. The DNA for the CDR3 is TGTGCCAGCAGTGGGGCTTCGGAGACCCAGTACTTC.

The V call is TRBV7-3, the J call TRBJ1-3, with D perhaps matching TRBD1 (6 bases). Trimming took 5 bases from V and 4 from J, leaving 15 bases between them. The CDR3 runs 15 residues. Per germline, CDR1 SGHTA and CDR2 FQGTGA. The CDR3 here is CASSRDRIFGNTIYF. CDR3 nucleotide sequence: TGTGCCAGCAGCAGAGACAGGATCTTCGGAAACACCATATATTTT. Full variable domain (outside the CDR3, taken from reference TRBV7-3 and TRBJ1-3): GAGVSQTPSNKVTEKGKYVELRCDPISGHTALYWYRQSLGQGPEFLIYFQGTGAADDSGLPNDRFFAVRPEGSVSTLKIQRTERGDSAVYLCASSRDRIFGNTIYFGEGSWLTVV.

In the case of this clonotype: Its ends do not fully match the called genes, so a read error is possible. The J gene is TRBJ2-2, the V gene TRBV11-2; 12 nucleotides align to TRBD1. CDR1 SGHAT and CDR2 FQNNGV come from the germline V gene. The CDR3 length is 14 residues. Written as DNA, the CDR3 is TGTGCCAGCAGTGGGGACAGGGGGCCCTACGAGCAGTTTTTT. Amino acid sequence: CASSGDRGPYEQFF.

The V and J genes are TRBV7-6 and TRBJ2-5; possibly TRBD1 for D (7 bases). Looked up from germline, CDR1 is SGHVS and CDR2 is FNYEAQ. The CDR3 is made up of 14 amino acids. Trimming shortened V by 0 bases and J by 7 bases, and 12 bases separated the two germline ends. The CDR3 reads CASSLARGRGTQYF. The CDR3 DNA reads as TGTGCCAGCAGCTTAGCGAGGGGGCGGGGGACCCAGTACTTC. Filled out from reference TRBV7-6 and TRBJ2-5, the complete variable domain reads GAGVSQSPRYKVTKRGQDVALRCDPISGHVSLYWYRQALGQGPEFLTYFNYEAQQDKSGLPNDRFSAERPEGSISTLTIQRTEQRDSAMYRCASSLARGRGTQYFGPGTRLLVL.

This clonotype was recorded at least ten times. The V and J genes are TRBV4-2 and TRBJ2-5; 11 bases match TRBD2. Looked up from germline, CDR1 is LGHNA and CDR2 is YNFKEQ. The CDR3 has 17 residues. The junction had 9 bases not matched to a gene; V was cut back by 1 base and J by 5 bases. The CDR3 reads CASSQGLAGGQYETQYF. CDR3 nucleotide sequence: TGTGCCAGCAGCCAAGGGCTAGCGGGGGGCCAATATGAGACCCAGTACTTC.

This clonotype was picked up many times. The chain links TRBV2 to TRBJ1-5; D uncertain. This CDR3 is 15 amino acids long. V gave up 2 bases and J gave up 6 bases, with 14 bases separating them. Germline CDR1 reads SNHLY; CDR2 reads FYNNEI. In nucleotides, the CDR3 is TGTGCCAGCAGTGAATCGGTCCAGGCTAGTCAGCCCCAGCATTTT. This codes for CASSESVQASQPQHF.

The chain carries TRBV5-1 and TRBJ1-4, with D hard to call. The CDR3 sequence is 14 residues long. Trimming took 0 bases from V and 4 from J, leaving 7 bases between them. Looked up from germline, CDR1 is SGHRS and CDR2 is YFSETQ. The CDR3 DNA reads TGCGCCAGCAGCTTGGCGGGCGTTAATGAAAAACTGTTTTTT. Amino acids: CASSLAGVNEKLFF. The complete variable domain, with remaining parts taken from reference TRBV5-1 and TRBJ1-4, reads KAGVTQTPRYLIKTRGQQVTLSCSPISGHRSVSWYQQTPGQGLQFLFEYFSETQRNKGNFPGRFSGRQFSNSRSEMNVSTLELGDSALYLCASSLAGVNEKLFFGSGTQLSVL.

This clonotype came up many times. V gene TRBV5-1 combines with J gene TRBJ1-1; D is uncertain. This CDR3 region has 14 residues. Germline V gene lookup returns CDR1 SGHRS and CDR2 YFSETQ. Between the trimmed V and J ends, which lost 4 bases and 2 bases, there was a span of 12 bases. The CDR3 reads CASSPDGPNTEAFF. DNA for the CDR3: TGCGCCAGCAGCCCGGACGGACCAAACACTGAAGCTTTCTTT. Supplemented by reference TRBV5-1 and TRBJ1-1, the full variable domain reads KAGVTQTPRYLIKTRGQQVTLSCSPISGHRSVSWYQQTPGQGLQFLFEYFSETQRNKGNFPGRFSGRQFSNSRSEMNVSTLELGDSALYLCASSPDGPNTEAFFGQGTRLTVV.

This clonotype came up many times. This chain joins TRBV19 and TRBJ2-7, with D possibly matching TRBD2 (6 bases). V lost 9 bases, J lost 3 bases, and 6 bases lay in between. Germline lookup yields CDR1 LNHDA and CDR2 SQIVND (reference sequence). CDR3 length equals 10 residues. CDR3 DNA sequence: TGTGCCAGCGGGGGCTACGAGCAGTACTTC. Its protein is CASGGYEQYF.

The table lists this clonotype with many counts. This sequence joins TRBV7-3 and TRBJ1-1, with TRBD1 matching over 10 bases. The CDR3 is 16 residues long. Germline assignment: CDR1 SGHTA and CDR2 FQGTGA. Losses at the gene ends were 1 base for V and 0 bases for J; bases not matched to a gene: 2. CDR3 amino acids: CASSLMGQGLNTEAFF. The CDR3 coding sequence is TGTGCCAGCAGCTTAATGGGACAGGGGTTGAACACTGAAGCTTTCTTT.

The chain combines TRBV25-1 with TRBJ2-1; 11 nucleotides agree with TRBD2. The CDR3 contains 15 residues. The germline CDR1 and CDR2 sequences are MGHDK and SYGVNS. V gave up 6 bases and J gave up 7 bases; unmatched junction bases: 8. CDR3 region: CASSLTSGTYNEQFF. CDR3 in DNA: TGTGCCAGCAGCTTGACTAGCGGGACGTATAATGAGCAGTTCTTC.

The table lists this clonotype with a few counts. This may come from a read error, since a much larger clone is one base off. The chain carries TRBV9 and TRBJ1-6; the match to TRBD1 covers 10 bases. Germline CDR1 is SGDLS and CDR2 is YYNGEE. V lost 4 bases to trimming and J lost 10 bases; unmatched junction nucleotides: 5. This CDR3 region has 14 residues. CDR3: CASSPGTGASPLHF. The CDR3 DNA is TGTGCCAGCAGCCCCGGGACAGGGGCCTCACCCCTCCACTTT.

This clonotype was counted many times. V usage is TRBV2 and J usage is TRBJ1-6; D not certain. V was clipped by 7 bases and J by 0 bases, with 7 bases between them. Germline-derived CDR1 and CDR2 are SNHLY and FYNNEI. The CDR3 sequence is 14 residues long. The CDR3 is CASMWSSYNSPLHF. DNA of the CDR3: TGTGCCAGCATGTGGAGCTCCTATAATTCACCCCTCCACTTT.

Worth noting for this clonotype: A much larger clone differs by one base, so this may be a read error. The chain recombines TRBV2 with TRBJ1-5; D is uncertain. Germline values: CDR1 SNHLY, CDR2 FYNNEI. The CDR3 is 12 amino acids. Trimming took 3 bases from V and 7 from J, leaving 7 bases between them. CDR3 residues: CASSDLKQPQHF. The CDR3 DNA follows: TGTGCCAGCAGTGATCTGAAGCAGCCCCAGCATTTT. The whole variable domain, remainder taken from reference TRBV2 and TRBJ1-5, is EPEVTQTPSHQVTQMGQEVILRCVPISNHLYFYWYRQILGQKVEFLVSFYNNEISEKSEIFDDQFSVERPDGSNFTLKIRSTKLEDSAMYFCASSDLKQPQHFGDGTRLSIL.

This clonotype was recorded many times. This chain links TRBV11-2 with TRBJ1-1; D remains ambiguous. V lost 2 bases to trimming and J lost 7 bases, with 11 bases between them. The CDR3 runs 13 residues. Germline V gives CDR1 SGHAT, CDR2 FQNNGV. The CDR3, as DNA: TGTGCCAGCAGCTTAATGCAAGGTCGTGAAGCTTTCTTT. This encodes CASSLMQGREAFF.

The chain uses TRBV29-1 and TRBJ2-7; D might be TRBD2 (6 bases). CDR3 size: 18 residues. Germline V gives CDR1 SQVTM, CDR2 ANQGSEA. V lost 0 bases, J lost 0 bases, and 21 bases lay in between. The CDR3 is CSVEDRRGLGVSSYEQYF. In nucleotides, the CDR3 is TGCAGCGTTGAAGATCGGCGGGGCTTGGGCGTTAGCTCCTACGAGCAGTACTTC.

As concerns this clonotype: A much larger clone sits a single nucleotide away, making a read error possible. The conserved phenylalanine or tryptophan is not found at the CDR3 terminus, so this likely reflects a read error. The chain combines TRBV7-9 with TRBJ2-3, with 10 bases aligning to TRBD2. CDR3 length: 14 residues. Germline CDR1 reads SEHNR; CDR2 reads FQNEAQ (reference sequence). J was trimmed by 3 bases and V by 5 bases; bases with no gene match: 2. The CDR3 nucleotides read TGTGCCAGCAGCGTACTAGCGGGGACAGATACGCAGTATGTT. As protein: CASSVLAGTDTQYV.

This CDR3 is CASSARDYTYEQYF. As DNA, the CDR3 is TGTGCCAGCAGTGCTAGGGACTACACCTACGAGCAGTACTTC. The rearrangement joins TRBV25-1 to TRBJ2-7; 7 nucleotides agree with TRBD2. The CDR3 loop spans 14 amino acids. Germline CDR1 is MGHDK and CDR2 is SYGVNS. With V trimmed by 4 bases and J by 2 bases, 5 bases remained unmatched.

The chain employs TRBV7-3 and TRBJ2-5, with 9 bases fitting TRBD1. The trim removed 2 bases at V and 4 bases at J, leaving 5 bases unmatched. The CDR3 spans 15 residues. Germline V gene sequence: CDR1 SGHTA, CDR2 FQGTGA. CDR3 region: CASSLGPGQGETQYF. The CDR3 DNA is TGTGCCAGCAGCTTAGGGCCGGGACAGGGAGAGACCCAGTACTTC. Using reference TRBV7-3 and TRBJ2-5 for the parts outside the CDR3, the full variable domain is GAGVSQTPSNKVTEKGKYVELRCDPISGHTALYWYRQSLGQGPEFLIYFQGTGAADDSGLPNDRFFAVRPEGSVSTLKIQRTERGDSAVYLCASSLGPGQGETQYFGPGTRLLVL.

This clonotype was seen only a few times. The V gene is TRBV2, the J gene TRBJ1-1; a possible D gene is TRBD1 (5 bases). CDR1 and CDR2 (germline): SNHLY, FYNNEI. The CDR3 runs to 14 residues. The V end lost 7 bases, the J end lost 4 bases, and 16 bases lay between the germline ends. The CDR3 spells CASIFRGGATEAFF. CDR3 in DNA: TGTGCCAGCATATTTCGGGGAGGGGCCACTGAAGCTTTCTTT. Combining the CDR3 with reference TRBV2 and TRBJ1-1 gives the whole variable domain EPEVTQTPSHQVTQMGQEVILRCVPISNHLYFYWYRQILGQKVEFLVSFYNNEISEKSEIFDDQFSVERPDGSNFTLKIRSTKLEDSAMYFCASIFRGGATEAFFGQGTRLTVV.

This clonotype was found many times. The gene calls are TRBV5-1 and TRBJ2-5; D gene ambiguous. Germline CDR1 and CDR2: SGHRS and YFSETQ. Trimming removed 0 bases from V and 5 bases from J, with 11 bases in between. This CDR3 comprises 14 residues. The CDR3 DNA follows: TGCGCCAGCAGCTTGGCCGTTGGGGTTGAGACCCAGTACTTC. This encodes CASSLAVGVETQYF.

The chain carries TRBV29-1 and TRBJ1-4, with a weak D call TRBD1 (5 bases). This CDR3 is built from 13 residues. CDR1 is SQVTM and CDR2 is ANQGSEA in the germline V gene. V dropped 4 bases and J dropped 6 bases, with 12 bases sitting between them. CDR3 DNA sequence: TGCAGCGTTGGAAGGGGAGCGGATGAAAAACTGTTTTTT. Protein: CSVGRGADEKLFF.